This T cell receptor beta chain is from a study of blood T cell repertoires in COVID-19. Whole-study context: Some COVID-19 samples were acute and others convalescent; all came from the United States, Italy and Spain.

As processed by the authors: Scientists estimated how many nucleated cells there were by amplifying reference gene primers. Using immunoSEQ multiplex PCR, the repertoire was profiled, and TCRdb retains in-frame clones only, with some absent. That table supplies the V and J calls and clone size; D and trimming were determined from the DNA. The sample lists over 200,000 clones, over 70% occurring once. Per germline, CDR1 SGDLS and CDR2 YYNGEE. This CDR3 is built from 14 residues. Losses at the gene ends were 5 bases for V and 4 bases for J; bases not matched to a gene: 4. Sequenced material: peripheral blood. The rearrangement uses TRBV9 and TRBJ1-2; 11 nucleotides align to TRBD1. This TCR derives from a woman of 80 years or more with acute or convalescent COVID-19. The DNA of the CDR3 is TGTGCCAGCAGGGACAGGGGGCTGGGCTATGGCTACACCTTC. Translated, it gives CASRDRGLGYGYTF. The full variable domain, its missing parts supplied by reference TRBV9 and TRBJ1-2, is DSGVTQTPKHLITATGQRVTLRCSPRSGDLSVYWYQQSLDQGLQFLIQYYNGEERAKGNILERFSAQQFPDLHSELNLSSLELGDSALYFCASRDRGLGYGYTFGSGTRLTVV.